This paragraph covers one T cell receptor beta chain sequence. Its matching antigen is unknown. This could be a read error, since a much larger clone is one nucleotide away. These data are taken from a study of T cell repertoires in cytomegalovirus infection. About the research overall: CMV infection plus the matching HLA type was flagged by public TCR beta signatures.

The V and J ends lost 3 bases and 7 bases respectively, with 21 bases between them. There are 16 residues in the CDR3. Germline V lookup: CDR1 SGHAT, CDR2 FQNNGV. Overall study findings and caveats: The ex vivo response was dominated by HLA-C-restricted CMV-specific TCR beta clonotypes. Identification of carriers of CMV plus the relevant HLA was performed using cumulative public TCR beta family frequency.

MiXCR, run by TCRdb on the reads, gives a single entry per CDR3 protein. The sample lists about 150,000 distinct CDR3 sequences; about 20% were seen once. Sequencing input: PBMCs. V gene TRBV11-2 combines with J gene TRBJ1-1, with D possibly TRBD1 on 5 matching bases. This sequence originates from a human donor in good health (CMV status not recorded). Some clones in this sample may be carry-over from other donors' samples. As DNA, the CDR3 is TGTGCCAGCAGCTTCCCATCGGAGGTCGCAGGGATTGAAGCTTTCTTT. Amino acids: CASSFPSEVAGIEAFF.